This record concerns one TCR beta chain sequence. Antigen: not known. The data are from a study of T cell responses to AZD1222 COVID-19 vaccine. Findings and limits, study-wide: Dominant CD4 TCR responses targeted spike regions 160-218 and 743-854. No day 14 peak samples; only post-peak repertoires were characterized. Donors were chiefly white British, with a greater number of females, and clonal diversity was perhaps underestimated.

Produced via immunoSEQ multiplex PCR; TCRdb's table is partial and in-frame only. Altogether approximately 17,000 clones are present, around 80% being singletons, with the ten largest covering 12% to 15%. This CDR3 has 12 amino acids. Germline V gene lookup returns CDR1 GTSNPN and CDR2 SVGIG (reference sequence). The sequencing used peripheral blood, collected 28 days after the second AZD1222 dose. The genes are TRBV30 and TRBJ1-2; tentatively, D is TRBD1 (6 bases). This sequence was found in an adult who received the AZD1222 COVID-19 vaccine. In nucleotides, the CDR3 is TGTGCTCGGGACAAAAGGGGCTATGGCTACACCTTC. Protein sequence: CARDKRGYGYTF.